This T cell receptor beta chain emerged from a study of blood T cell repertoires in COVID-19. Study summary: Collection of acute and convalescent COVID-19 samples took place in the United States, Italy and Spain. PBMCs, B-cell-depleted T cells, or T cells provided the cDNA or gDNA that made up the material.

Original handling: Amplified reference gene primers provided the basis for estimating nucleated cell counts. Clones were read by immunoSEQ multiplex PCR, and TCRdb kept only the in-frame ones, dropping some. That table furnishes V, J and clone size, whereas the DNA furnished D and trimming. The sample consists of 110,000 to 150,000 clones, under 90% of them appearing once. Sequencing input: peripheral blood. The receptor was derived from a human donor in a cohort sampled during active COVID-19.

CDR3 sequence reads: CASSPRDDGDVWEKLFF. The CDR3 coding sequence is TGCGCCAGCAGCCCGCGGGACGACGGTGACGTGTGGGAAAAACTGTTTTTT. The V gene is TRBV5-1, the J gene TRBJ1-4; D is possibly TRBD1 (5 bases). Trimming removed 4 bases at V and 8 bases at J, with 24 bases between. The CDR3 consists of 17 residues. Germline V gene lookup returns CDR1 SGHRS and CDR2 YFSETQ.